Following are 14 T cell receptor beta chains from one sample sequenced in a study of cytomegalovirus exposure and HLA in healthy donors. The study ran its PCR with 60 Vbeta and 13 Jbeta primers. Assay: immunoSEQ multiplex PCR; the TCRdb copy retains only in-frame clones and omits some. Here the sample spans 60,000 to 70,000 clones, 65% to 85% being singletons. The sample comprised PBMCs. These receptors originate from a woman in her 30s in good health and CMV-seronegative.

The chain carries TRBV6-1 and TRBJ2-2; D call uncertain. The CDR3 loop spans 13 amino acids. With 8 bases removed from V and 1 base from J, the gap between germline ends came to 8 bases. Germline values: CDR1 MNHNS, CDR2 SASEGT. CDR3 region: CASFEQNTGELFF. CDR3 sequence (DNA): TGTGCCAGCTTTGAGCAGAACACCGGGGAGCTGTTTTTT.

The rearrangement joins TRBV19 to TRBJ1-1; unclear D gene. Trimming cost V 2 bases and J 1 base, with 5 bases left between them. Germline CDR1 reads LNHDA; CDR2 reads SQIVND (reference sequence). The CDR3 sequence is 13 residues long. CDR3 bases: TGTGCCAGTAGTATATCAGGGAACACTGAAGCTTTCTTT. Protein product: CASSISGNTEAFF.

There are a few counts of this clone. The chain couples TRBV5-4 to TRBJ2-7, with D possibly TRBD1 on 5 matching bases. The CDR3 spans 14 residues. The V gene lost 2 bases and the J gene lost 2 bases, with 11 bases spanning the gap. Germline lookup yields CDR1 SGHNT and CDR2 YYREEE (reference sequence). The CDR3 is CASSFLQEPYEQYF. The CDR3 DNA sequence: TGTGCCAGCAGCTTCTTACAGGAACCCTACGAGCAGTACTTC.

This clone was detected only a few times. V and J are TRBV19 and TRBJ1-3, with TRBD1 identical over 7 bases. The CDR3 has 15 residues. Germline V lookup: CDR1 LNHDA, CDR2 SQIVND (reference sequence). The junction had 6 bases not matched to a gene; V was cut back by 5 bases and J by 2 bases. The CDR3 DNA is TGTGCCAGTAGTGGGCAGGGGGATGCTGGAAACACCATATATTTT. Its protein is CASSGQGDAGNTIYF.

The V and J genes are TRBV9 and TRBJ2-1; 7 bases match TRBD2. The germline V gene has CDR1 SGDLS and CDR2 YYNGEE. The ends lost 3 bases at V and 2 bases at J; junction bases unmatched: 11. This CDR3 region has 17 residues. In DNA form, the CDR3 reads TGTGCCAGCAGCGCGCCCCTAGCGGCGGATGCCTACAATGAGCAGTTCTTC. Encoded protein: CASSAPLAADAYNEQFF.

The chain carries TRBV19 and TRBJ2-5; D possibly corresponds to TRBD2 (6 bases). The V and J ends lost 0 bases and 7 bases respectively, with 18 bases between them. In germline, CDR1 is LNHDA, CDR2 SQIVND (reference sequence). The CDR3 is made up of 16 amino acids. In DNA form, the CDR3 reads TGTGCCAGTAGTATAGACGGGGTCGGGGGAGAGGGGACCCAGTACTTC. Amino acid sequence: CASSIDGVGGEGTQYF.

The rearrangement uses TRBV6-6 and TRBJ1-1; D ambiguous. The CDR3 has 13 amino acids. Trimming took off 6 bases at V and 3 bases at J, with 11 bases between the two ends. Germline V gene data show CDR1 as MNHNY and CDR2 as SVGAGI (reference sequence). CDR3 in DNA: TGTGCCAGCAGCCCCCCCGGGGACACTGAAGCTTTCTTT. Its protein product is CASSPPGDTEAFF.

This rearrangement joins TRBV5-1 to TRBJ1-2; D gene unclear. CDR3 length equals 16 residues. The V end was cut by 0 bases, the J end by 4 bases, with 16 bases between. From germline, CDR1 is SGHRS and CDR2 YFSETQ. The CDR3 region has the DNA TGCGCCAGCAGCTTGGCCGGCGATACGGGGATCTATGGCTACACCTTC. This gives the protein CASSLAGDTGIYGYTF.

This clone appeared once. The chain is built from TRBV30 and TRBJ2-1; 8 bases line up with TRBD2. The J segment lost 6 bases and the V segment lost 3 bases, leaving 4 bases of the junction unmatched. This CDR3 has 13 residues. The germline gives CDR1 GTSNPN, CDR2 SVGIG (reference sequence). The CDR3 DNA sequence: TGTGCCTGGAGGAGACTAGCGATCAATGAGCAGTTCTTC. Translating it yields CAWRRLAINEQFF.

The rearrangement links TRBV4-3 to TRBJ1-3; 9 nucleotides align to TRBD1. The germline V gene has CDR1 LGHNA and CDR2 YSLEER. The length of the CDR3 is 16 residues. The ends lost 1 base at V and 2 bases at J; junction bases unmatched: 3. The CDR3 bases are TGCGCCAGCAGCCAAGGCGGGACAGGGACTGGAAACACCATATATTTT. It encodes CASSQGGTGTGNTIYF.

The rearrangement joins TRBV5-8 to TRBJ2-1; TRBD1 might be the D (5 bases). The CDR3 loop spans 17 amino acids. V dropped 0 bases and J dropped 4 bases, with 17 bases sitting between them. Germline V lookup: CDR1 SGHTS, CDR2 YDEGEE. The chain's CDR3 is CASSLVVGVELYNEQFF. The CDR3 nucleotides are TGTGCCAGCAGCTTGGTTGTAGGGGTCGAATTGTACAATGAGCAGTTCTTC.

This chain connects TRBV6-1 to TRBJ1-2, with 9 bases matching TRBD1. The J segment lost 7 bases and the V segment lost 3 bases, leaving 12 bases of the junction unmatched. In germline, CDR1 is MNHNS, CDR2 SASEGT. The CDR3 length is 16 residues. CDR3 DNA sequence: TGTGCCAGCAGTGACCTGACAGGGGGTGCCTCTTTTGGCTACACCTTC. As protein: CASSDLTGGASFGYTF.

The CDR3 loop reads CASSPRQGSYEQYF. The CDR3 nucleotides read TGCGCCAGCAGTCCTCGACAGGGCTCCTACGAGCAGTACTTC. V gene TRBV10-1 combines with J gene TRBJ2-7; TRBD1 agrees at 7 bases. The germline gives CDR1 WNHNN, CDR2 SYGVQD (reference sequence). V was clipped by 5 bases and J by 0 bases; unmatched bases: 4. The CDR3 loop spans 14 amino acids.

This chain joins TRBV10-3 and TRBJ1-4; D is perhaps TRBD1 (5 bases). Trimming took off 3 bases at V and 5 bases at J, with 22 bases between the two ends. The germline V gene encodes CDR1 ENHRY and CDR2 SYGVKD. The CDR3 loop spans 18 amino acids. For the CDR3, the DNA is TGTGCCATCAGTGAAGGCCCTCGTCAGGGCGCTAAAAATGAAAAACTGTTTTTT. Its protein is CAISEGPRQGAKNEKLFF.